These 31 T cell receptor beta chains were all obtained from the same sample, sequenced in a study of cytomegalovirus exposure and HLA in healthy donors. PCR was performed using 60 Vbeta and 13 Jbeta primers. Generated by immunoSEQ multiplex PCR, the TCRdb table keeps only in-frame clones and is missing some. The sample holds about 150,000 clones, approximately 57% seen once. Sequencing was done on a sample of PBMCs. The receptors originated from a male donor in good health and CMV-seronegative.

This clone has more than one count but fewer than ten. The chain couples TRBV27 to TRBJ2-7, with 10 bases aligning to TRBD1. Germline V gene data show CDR1 as MNHEY and CDR2 as SMNVEV (reference sequence). Unmatched junction bases numbered 3, after V lost 4 bases and J lost 3 bases. The CDR3 sequence is 14 residues long. Here the CDR3 DNA reads TGTGCCAGCAGTTGGGGACAGGGGAACTACGAGCAGTACTTC. Protein product: CASSWGQGNYEQYF.

The V gene is TRBV11-2, the J gene TRBJ2-7; no clear D. V shed 0 bases and J shed 0 bases, with 9 bases lying between them. The CDR3 length is 15 residues. Germline CDR1 and CDR2: SGHAT and FQNNGV. CDR3 nucleotides: TGTGCCAGCAGCTTAGAGCCCCGGAGCTCCTACGAGCAGTACTTC. This codes for CASSLEPRSSYEQYF.

The chain has TRBV7-2 and TRBJ2-3, with TRBD2 matching over 9 bases. The CDR3 runs 16 residues. CDR1 and CDR2 from the germline V gene are SGHTA and FQGNSA. Trimming removed 3 bases from V and 2 bases from J; junction bases left unmatched: 6. CDR3: CASSFSAGGSTDTQYF. The CDR3 bases are TGTGCCAGCAGCTTTTCAGCGGGGGGCTCCACAGATACGCAGTATTTT.

This chain uses TRBV30 with TRBJ1-3, with D possibly being TRBD1 (5 bases). V lost 3 bases to trimming and J lost 12 bases, with 15 bases between them. Germline CDR1 and CDR2: GTSNPN and SVGIG (reference sequence). This CDR3 region has 12 residues. This CDR3 is CAWSRPGGGIYF. DNA for the CDR3: TGTGCCTGGAGCCGTCCGGGGGGGGGCATATATTTT.

The chain is built from TRBV7-8 and TRBJ2-3; TRBD1 agrees at 8 bases. This CDR3 has 13 amino acids. J was trimmed by 9 bases and V by 0 bases; bases with no gene match: 2. Germline lookup yields CDR1 SGHVS and CDR2 FQNEAQ. CDR3 protein: CASSLARQGTQYF. Written as DNA, the CDR3 is TGTGCCAGCAGCTTAGCCCGACAGGGGACGCAGTATTTT.

The chain joins TRBV7-8 to TRBJ1-2, with D possibly matching TRBD1 (6 bases). Germline loops: CDR1 SGHVS, CDR2 FQNEAQ. The CDR3 has 18 amino acids. V was trimmed by 2 bases and J by 5 bases, leaving 24 bases between them. The CDR3 reads CASSLNRVGGRGGYGYTF. The CDR3 nucleotides are TGTGCCAGCAGCTTAAATAGGGTGGGCGGCAGGGGTGGGTATGGCTACACCTTC.

The chain combines TRBV4-1 with TRBJ2-5; a weak D match, TRBD2 (5 bases). This CDR3 region has 15 residues. Trimming left V 5 bases short and J 0 bases short, with 13 bases between. The germline CDR1 and CDR2 sequences are MGHRA and YSYEKL. This CDR3 is CASSSRERYQETQYF. The CDR3, as DNA: TGCGCCAGCAGCTCCCGTGAGCGGTACCAAGAGACCCAGTACTTC.

This clone was recorded only once. This chain uses TRBV5-1 with TRBJ1-1; D unresolved. Germline V gene lookup returns CDR1 SGHRS and CDR2 YFSETQ. The CDR3 extends over 13 amino acids. V was pared by 0 bases and J by 3 bases, with 6 bases between. CDR3 DNA: TGCGCCAGCAGCTTGGGCGGGGACACTGAAGCTTTCTTT. This gives the protein CASSLGGDTEAFF.

In nucleotides, the CDR3 is TGTGCCAGTAGTATAGGACAGGGGGCATTTGAAAAACTGTTTTTT. It encodes CASSIGQGAFEKLFF. The chain carries TRBV19 and TRBJ1-4; 10 positions match TRBD1. The length of the CDR3 is 15 residues. Per germline, CDR1 LNHDA and CDR2 SQIVND (reference sequence). V shed 1 base and J 7 bases; nucleotides not matched to a gene: 3.

Comment on this clone: The conserved closing phenylalanine or tryptophan is absent in this CDR3, likely reflecting a read error. The gene calls are TRBV7-8 and TRBJ1-6; 7 nucleotides line up with TRBD1. Germline trimming cut 7 bases from V and 7 bases from J; bases unmatched to any gene: 10. The CDR3 runs to 15 residues. The germline CDR1 and CDR2 sequences are SGHVS and FQNEAQ. The CDR3 bases are TGTGCCAGCACCGTCCGGGACAGATTAAATTCACCCCTCCACCTT. Amino acids: CASTVRDRLNSPLHL.

The chain employs TRBV7-2 and TRBJ2-7; 8 bases fit TRBD1. Germline V gene data show CDR1 as SGHTA and CDR2 as FQGNSA. This CDR3 has 15 amino acids. The V and J ends lost 5 bases and 3 bases, in that order; junction bases with no gene match: 9. The CDR3 region is CASSPRTGMDYEQYF. The CDR3 DNA follows: TGTGCCAGCAGCCCCCGGACAGGGATGGACTACGAGCAGTACTTC. Full variable domain (rest looked up from reference TRBV7-2 and TRBJ2-7): GAGVSQSPSNKVTEKGKDVELRCDPISGHTALYWYRQSLGQGLEFLIYFQGNSAPDKSGLPSDRFSAERTGGSVSTLTIQRTQQEDSAVYLCASSPRTGMDYEQYFGPGTRLTVT.

This chain connects TRBV7-9 to TRBJ2-5; tentative D call: TRBD1 (5 bases). CDR3 length equals 15 residues. Trimming left V 5 bases short and J 3 bases short, with 16 bases between. Germline V gene data show CDR1 as SEHNR and CDR2 as FQNEAQ (reference sequence). The CDR3 loop reads CASSQHRGIEETQYF. The CDR3 DNA reads as TGTGCCAGCAGCCAACATAGGGGCATAGAAGAGACCCAGTACTTC. The full variable domain, its missing parts supplied by reference TRBV7-9 and TRBJ2-5, is DTGVSQNPRHKITKRGQNVTFRCDPISEHNRLYWYRQTLGQGPEFLTYFQNEAQLEKSRLLSDRFSAERPKGSFSTLEIQRTEQGDSAMYLCASSQHRGIEETQYFGPGTRLLVL.

This clone is a singleton in its sample. The chain joins TRBV5-1 to TRBJ1-1; no clear D. CDR1 is SGHRS and CDR2 is YFSETQ in the germline V gene. The CDR3 has 13 amino acids. Trimming cost V 2 bases and J 6 bases, with 11 bases left between them. The CDR3, as DNA: TGCGCCAGCAGCTTAAGGAGTCTCGCTGAAGCTTTCTTT. It is translated as CASSLRSLAEAFF.

This chain connects TRBV10-3 to TRBJ1-6; 9 nucleotides align to TRBD1. J lost 7 bases, V lost 6 bases, and 7 bases had no gene match. CDR1 and CDR2 (germline): ENHRY, SYGVKD. The CDR3 consists of 15 residues. CDR3 bases: TGTGCCATCAGGAGCCGGGACAGGGTGAATTCACCCCTCCACTTT. Translation: CAIRSRDRVNSPLHF.

The gene calls are TRBV18 and TRBJ2-1, with a possible D match to TRBD2 (5 bases). V lost 0 bases, J lost 8 bases, and 17 bases lay in between. This CDR3 has 16 residues. The germline gives CDR1 KGHSH, CDR2 LQKENI. The CDR3 spells CASSPPRARAVDEQFF. DNA of the CDR3: TGTGCCAGCTCACCACCGCGGGCCCGAGCGGTCGATGAGCAGTTCTTC. Filled out from reference TRBV18 and TRBJ2-1, the complete variable domain reads NAGVMQNPRHLVRRRGQEARLRCSPMKGHSHVYWYRQLPEEGLKFMVYLQKENIIDESGMPKERFSAEFPKEGPSILRIQQVVRGDSAAYFCASSPPRARAVDEQFFGPGTRLTVL.

The chain carries TRBV5-4 and TRBJ2-2; possibly TRBD2 for D (6 bases). From germline, CDR1 is SGHNT and CDR2 YYREEE (reference sequence). CDR3 size: 17 residues. Trimming removed 4 bases from V and 0 bases from J, with 16 bases in between. The CDR3 protein is CASSPTPPSANTGELFF. CDR3 bases: TGTGCCAGCAGCCCAACCCCCCCTAGCGCGAACACCGGGGAGCTGTTTTTT.

This rearrangement joins TRBV6-1 to TRBJ1-5, with 7 bases matching TRBD1. CDR1 MNHNS and CDR2 SASEGT come from the germline V gene. Trimming at V came to 5 bases and at J to 7 bases, leaving 8 bases not matched to a gene. CDR3 length equals 14 residues. As DNA, the CDR3 is TGTGCCAGCAGTTCGAACAGGGGTACCCAGCCCCAGCATTTT. The encoded protein is CASSSNRGTQPQHF.

This clone was detected a few times. The rearrangement uses TRBV7-2 and TRBJ2-1; 9 nucleotides match TRBD2. The trim removed 3 bases at V and 0 bases at J, leaving 6 bases unmatched. Germline V gene data show CDR1 as SGHTA and CDR2 as FQGNSA. This CDR3 region has 17 residues. Written as DNA, the CDR3 is TGTGCCAGCAGCTTGGCTAGCGGGGCCAGCTCCTACAATGAGCAGTTCTTC. Its translation is CASSLASGASSYNEQFF.

The chain joins TRBV29-1 to TRBJ1-1, with TRBD1 matching over 12 bases. The CDR3 has 13 residues. The V segment lost 6 bases and the J segment 6 bases; nucleotides outside the gene matches: 5. CDR1 and CDR2 (germline): SQVTM, ANQGSEA. CDR3 in DNA: TGCAGCGTAGTCGGGACAGGGGGCCCTGAAGCTTTCTTT. Residues: CSVVGTGGPEAFF.

This chain uses TRBV5-1 with TRBJ2-7; weak D call: TRBD1 (5 bases). Trimming removed 1 base from V and 4 bases from J, with 6 bases in between. The length of the CDR3 is 12 residues. CDR1 and CDR2 from the germline V gene are SGHRS and YFSETQ. Here the CDR3 DNA reads TGCGCCAGCAGCTTGCCAGGGTACGAGCAGTACTTC. The encoded protein is CASSLPGYEQYF.

The chain recombines TRBV2 with TRBJ2-4; D possibly corresponds to TRBD2 (6 bases). The V end was cut by 3 bases, the J end by 0 bases, with 27 bases between. Germline-derived CDR1 and CDR2 are SNHLY and FYNNEI. The CDR3 has 21 amino acids. The CDR3 sequence: CASSDAVVWGTSVQAKNIQYF. The CDR3 DNA is TGTGCCAGCAGTGACGCGGTCGTGTGGGGGACTTCGGTTCAAGCCAAAAACATTCAGTACTTC.

In this sample, this clone turned up a few times. V and J are TRBV19 and TRBJ1-2, with 8 bases identical to TRBD1. In germline, CDR1 is LNHDA, CDR2 SQIVND (reference sequence). J gave up 8 bases and V 3 bases, and 8 bases lay outside the gene matches. This CDR3 is built from 14 residues. Here the CDR3 reads CASSITQGAYGYTF. CDR3 bases: TGTGCCAGTAGTATCACGCAGGGGGCGTACGGCTACACCTTC.

The chain combines TRBV6-5 with TRBJ2-4; the D gene is possibly TRBD2 (5 bases). V lost 2 bases to trimming and J lost 8 bases, with 10 bases between them. This CDR3 contains 13 residues. Germline CDR1 MNHEY, CDR2 SVGAGI. The DNA for the CDR3 is TGTGCCAGCAGTTACGGGTCCGGGGACATTCAGTACTTC. Its protein is CASSYGSGDIQYF.

The V gene is TRBV28, the J gene TRBJ2-7; 7 bases agree with TRBD2. The germline gives CDR1 MDHEN, CDR2 SYDVKM. V shed 8 bases, J shed 3 bases, and the junction held 13 bases outside the gene matches. The CDR3 has 15 amino acids. The CDR3 DNA follows: TGTGCCAGCTGGGGATTTGGGGGGGGTCACTACGAGCAGTACTTC. It codes for CASWGFGGGHYEQYF.

The genes are TRBV6-5 and TRBJ1-5; D gene uncertain. The germline gives CDR1 MNHEY, CDR2 SVGAGI. The CDR3 loop spans 12 amino acids. Trimming took off 2 bases at V and 7 bases at J, with 6 bases between the two ends. The CDR3 protein is CASSYAGQPQHF. The CDR3 DNA follows: TGTGCCAGCAGTTACGCGGGACAGCCCCAGCATTTT.

The V and J genes are TRBV7-2 and TRBJ2-5; TRBD2 is a possible D gene (6 bases). Germline CDR1 reads SGHTA; CDR2 reads FQGNSA. The CDR3 sequence is 11 residues long. V was shortened by 8 bases and J by 2 bases, with 6 bases between the two germline ends. The CDR3 spells CASREQETQYF. Here the CDR3 DNA reads TGTGCCAGCCGGGAGCAAGAGACCCAGTACTTC. The full variable domain, with the rest looked up from reference TRBV7-2 and TRBJ2-5, is GAGVSQSPSNKVTEKGKDVELRCDPISGHTALYWYRQSLGQGLEFLIYFQGNSAPDKSGLPSDRFSAERTGGSVSTLTIQRTQQEDSAVYLCASREQETQYFGPGTRLLVL.

This clone showed up just a few times. The chain employs TRBV11-1 and TRBJ2-3; 10 positions match TRBD1. This CDR3 is 14 amino acids long. Unmatched junction bases numbered 6, after V lost 7 bases and J lost 5 bases. Germline values: CDR1 SGHAT, CDR2 FQDESV (reference sequence). Here the CDR3 reads CASNPGQGQDTQYF. CDR3 DNA: TGTGCCAGCAACCCGGGACAGGGGCAAGATACGCAGTATTTT.

The chain joins TRBV2 to TRBJ1-5; 8 bases map to TRBD1. Germline-derived CDR1 and CDR2 are SNHLY and FYNNEI. V lost 2 bases to trimming and J lost 4 bases; unmatched junction nucleotides: 4. This CDR3 is built from 15 residues. The CDR3 loop reads CASSEFGTGNQPQHF. CDR3 nucleotides: TGTGCCAGCAGTGAATTTGGGACAGGAAATCAGCCCCAGCATTTT.

The genes are TRBV6-6 and TRBJ2-2, with TRBD2 matching over 9 bases. The CDR3 is 15 amino acids. Germline V lookup: CDR1 MNHNY, CDR2 SVGAGI (reference sequence). V shed 5 bases, J shed 2 bases, and the junction held 3 bases outside the gene matches. This chain's CDR3 is CASSQLAGNTGELFF. The CDR3 DNA reads TGTGCCAGCAGTCAGCTAGCGGGAAACACCGGGGAGCTGTTTTTT.

CDR3 bases: TGTGCCAGTAGTTTTGGGACAGGGGTCAAGCAGTACTTC. Its protein product is CASSFGTGVKQYF. This sequence joins TRBV19 and TRBJ2-7, with 10 bases aligning to TRBD1. V gave up 5 bases and J gave up 8 bases; unmatched junction bases: 6. CDR3 size: 13 residues. The V gene's germline CDR1 is LNHDA and CDR2 SQIVND (reference sequence).

The gene calls are TRBV10-3 and TRBJ2-5, with 9 positions matching TRBD1. Trimming removed 4 bases from V and 2 bases from J; junction bases left unmatched: 2. Germline values: CDR1 ENHRY, CDR2 SYGVKD. CDR3 length equals 14 residues. The DNA for the CDR3 is TGTGCCATCAGTGGGGACAGGGCTCAAGAGACCCAGTACTTC. As protein: CAISGDRAQETQYF.